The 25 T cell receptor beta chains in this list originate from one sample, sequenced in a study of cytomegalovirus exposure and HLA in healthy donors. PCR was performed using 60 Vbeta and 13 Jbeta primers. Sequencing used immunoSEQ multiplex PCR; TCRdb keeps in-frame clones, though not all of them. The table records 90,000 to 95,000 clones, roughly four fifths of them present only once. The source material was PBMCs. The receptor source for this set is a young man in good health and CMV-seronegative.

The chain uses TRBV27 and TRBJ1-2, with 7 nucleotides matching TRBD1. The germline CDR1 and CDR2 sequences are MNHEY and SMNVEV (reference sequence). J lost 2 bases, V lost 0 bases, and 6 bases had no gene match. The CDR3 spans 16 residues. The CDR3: CASSLSRTGPNYGYTF. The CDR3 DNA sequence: TGTGCCAGCAGTTTATCAAGGACAGGTCCGAACTATGGCTACACCTTC.

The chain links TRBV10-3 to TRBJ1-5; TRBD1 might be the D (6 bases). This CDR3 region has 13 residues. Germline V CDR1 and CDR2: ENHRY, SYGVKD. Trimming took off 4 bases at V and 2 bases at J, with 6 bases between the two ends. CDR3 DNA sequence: TGTGCCATCAGTGGGACAGGCAATCAGCCCCAGCATTTT. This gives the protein CAISGTGNQPQHF.

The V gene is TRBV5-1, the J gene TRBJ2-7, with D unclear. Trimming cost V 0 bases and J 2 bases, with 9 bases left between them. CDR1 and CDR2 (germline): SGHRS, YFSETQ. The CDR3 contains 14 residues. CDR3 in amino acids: CASSLVVGAYEQYF. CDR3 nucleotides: TGCGCCAGCAGCTTGGTCGTCGGAGCCTACGAGCAGTACTTC.

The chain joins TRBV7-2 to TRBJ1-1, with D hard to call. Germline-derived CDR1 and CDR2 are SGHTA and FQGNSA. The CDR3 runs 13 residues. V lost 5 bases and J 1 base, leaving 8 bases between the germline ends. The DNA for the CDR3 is TGTGCCAGCAGCCGCTCAGGGAACACTGAAGCTTTCTTT. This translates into CASSRSGNTEAFF.

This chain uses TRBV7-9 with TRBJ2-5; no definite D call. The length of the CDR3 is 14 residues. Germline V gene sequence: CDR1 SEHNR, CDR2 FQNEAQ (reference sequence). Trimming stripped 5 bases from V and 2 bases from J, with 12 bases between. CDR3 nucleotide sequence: TGTGCCAGCAGCCTCTATTTACCTCAAGAGACCCAGTACTTC. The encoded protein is CASSLYLPQETQYF.

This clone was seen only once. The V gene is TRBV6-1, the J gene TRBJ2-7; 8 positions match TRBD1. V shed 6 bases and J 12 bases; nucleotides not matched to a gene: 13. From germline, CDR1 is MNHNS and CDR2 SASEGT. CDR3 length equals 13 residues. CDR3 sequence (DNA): TGTGCCAGCAGACAGGACAGGGCCCTACACCCGTACGTC. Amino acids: CASRQDRALHPYV.

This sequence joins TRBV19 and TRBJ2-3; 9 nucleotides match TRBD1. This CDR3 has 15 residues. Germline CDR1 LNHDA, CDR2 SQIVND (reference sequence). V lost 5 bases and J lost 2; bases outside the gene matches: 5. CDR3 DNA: TGTGCCAGTAGTGCCGGGACAGGGTTCACAGATACGCAGTATTTT. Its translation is CASSAGTGFTDTQYF.

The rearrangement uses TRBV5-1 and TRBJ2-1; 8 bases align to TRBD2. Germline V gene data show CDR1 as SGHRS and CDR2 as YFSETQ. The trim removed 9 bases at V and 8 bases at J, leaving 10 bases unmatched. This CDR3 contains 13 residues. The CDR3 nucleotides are TGCGCCACTAGTAGGGCGGGGGGCGATGAGCAGTTCTTC. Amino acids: CATSRAGGDEQFF.

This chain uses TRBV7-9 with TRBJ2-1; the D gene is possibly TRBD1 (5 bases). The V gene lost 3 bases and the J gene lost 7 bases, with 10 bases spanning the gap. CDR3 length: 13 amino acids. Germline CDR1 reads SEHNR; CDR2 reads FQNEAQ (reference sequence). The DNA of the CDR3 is TGTGCCAGCAGCTTCCTACCAGGGAATGAGCAGTTCTTC. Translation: CASSFLPGNEQFF.

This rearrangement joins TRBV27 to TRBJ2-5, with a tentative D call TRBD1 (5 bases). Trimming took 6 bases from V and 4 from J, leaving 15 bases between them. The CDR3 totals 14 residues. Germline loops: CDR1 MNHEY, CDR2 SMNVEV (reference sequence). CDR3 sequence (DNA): TGTGCCAGCAGCTCCTCTTTGACAGCAGAGACCCAGTACTTC. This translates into CASSSSLTAETQYF.

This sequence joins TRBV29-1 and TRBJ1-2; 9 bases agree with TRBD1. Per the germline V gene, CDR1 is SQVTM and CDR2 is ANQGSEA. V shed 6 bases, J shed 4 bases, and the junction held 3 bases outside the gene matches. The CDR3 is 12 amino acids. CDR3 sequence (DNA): TGCAGCGTGAACAGGGGGCTCTATGGCTACACCTTC. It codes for CSVNRGLYGYTF.

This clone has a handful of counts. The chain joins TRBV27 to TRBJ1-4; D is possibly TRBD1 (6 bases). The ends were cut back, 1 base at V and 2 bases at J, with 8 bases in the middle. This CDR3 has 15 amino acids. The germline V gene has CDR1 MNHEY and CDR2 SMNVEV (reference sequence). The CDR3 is CASSLFGQTNEKLFF. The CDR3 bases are TGTGCCAGCAGTTTATTCGGACAGACTAATGAAAAACTGTTTTTT.

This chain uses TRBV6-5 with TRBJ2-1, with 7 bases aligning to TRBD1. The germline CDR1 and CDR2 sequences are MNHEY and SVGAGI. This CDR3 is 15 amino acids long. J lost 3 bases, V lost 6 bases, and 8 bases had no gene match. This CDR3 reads CASSPGTDRYNEQFF. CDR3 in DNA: TGTGCCAGCAGCCCCGGGACAGATCGCTACAATGAGCAGTTCTTC.

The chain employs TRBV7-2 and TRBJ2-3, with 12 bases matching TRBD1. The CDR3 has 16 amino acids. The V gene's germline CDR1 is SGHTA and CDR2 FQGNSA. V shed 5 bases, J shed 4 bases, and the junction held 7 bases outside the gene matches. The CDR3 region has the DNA TGTGCCAGCAGCAGAAGGGACAGGGGGCGGGCAGATACGCAGTATTTT. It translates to CASSRRDRGRADTQYF.

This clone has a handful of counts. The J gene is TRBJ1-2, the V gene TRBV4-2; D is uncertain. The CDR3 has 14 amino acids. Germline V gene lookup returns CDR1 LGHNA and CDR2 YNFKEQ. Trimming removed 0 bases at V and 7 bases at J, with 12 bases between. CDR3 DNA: TGTGCCAGCAGCCAAGAAGGCAGGTTAGGTGGCTACACCTTC. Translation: CASSQEGRLGGYTF.

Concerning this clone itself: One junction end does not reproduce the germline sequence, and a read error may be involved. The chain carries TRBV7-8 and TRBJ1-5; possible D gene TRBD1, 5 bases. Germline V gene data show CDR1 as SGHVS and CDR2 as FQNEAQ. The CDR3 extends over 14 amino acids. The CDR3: CAGSLARANQPQHF. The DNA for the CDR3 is TGTGCCGGCAGCTTAGCCAGGGCCAATCAGCCCCAGCATTTT.

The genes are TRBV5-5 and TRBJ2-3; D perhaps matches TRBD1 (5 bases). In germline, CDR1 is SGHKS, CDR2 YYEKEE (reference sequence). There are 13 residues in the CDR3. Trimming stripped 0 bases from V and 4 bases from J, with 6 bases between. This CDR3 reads CASSLVGADTQYF. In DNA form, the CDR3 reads TGTGCCAGCAGCTTGGTAGGGGCAGATACGCAGTATTTT.

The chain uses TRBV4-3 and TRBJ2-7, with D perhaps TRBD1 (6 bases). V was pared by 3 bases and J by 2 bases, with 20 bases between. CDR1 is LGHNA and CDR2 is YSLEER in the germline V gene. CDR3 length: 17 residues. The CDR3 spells CASSQDHTTGLTYEQYF. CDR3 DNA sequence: TGCGCCAGCAGCCAGGATCACACTACAGGGTTAACCTACGAGCAGTACTTC.

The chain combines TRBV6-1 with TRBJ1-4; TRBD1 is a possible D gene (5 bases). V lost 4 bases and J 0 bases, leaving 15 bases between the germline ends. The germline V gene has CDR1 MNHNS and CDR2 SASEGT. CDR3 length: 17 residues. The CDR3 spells CASSGQSRPATNEKLFF. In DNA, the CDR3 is TGTGCCAGCAGTGGACAGTCAAGACCGGCAACTAATGAAAAACTGTTTTTT.

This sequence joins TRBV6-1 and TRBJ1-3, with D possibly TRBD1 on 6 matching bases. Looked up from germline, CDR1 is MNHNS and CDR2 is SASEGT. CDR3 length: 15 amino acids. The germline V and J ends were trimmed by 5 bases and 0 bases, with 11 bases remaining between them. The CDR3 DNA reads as TGTGCCAGCAGTTCGCAGGGGTACTCTGGAAACACCATATATTTT. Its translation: CASSSQGYSGNTIYF.

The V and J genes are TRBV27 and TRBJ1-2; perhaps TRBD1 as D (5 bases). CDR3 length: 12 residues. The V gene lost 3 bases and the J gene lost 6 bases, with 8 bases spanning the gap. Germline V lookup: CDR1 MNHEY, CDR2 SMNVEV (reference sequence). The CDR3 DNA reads TGTGCCAGCAGTTTCGGGGGGAATGGCTACACCTTC. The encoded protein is CASSFGGNGYTF.

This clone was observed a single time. The CDR3 is CASSPSLPGTPNYGYTF. In DNA form, the CDR3 reads TGTGCCAGCTCACCAAGCCTCCCGGGTACACCTAACTATGGCTACACCTTC. The chain is built from TRBV18 and TRBJ1-2; D is unclear. From germline, CDR1 is KGHSH and CDR2 LQKENI. The CDR3 extends over 17 amino acids. The ends were cut back, 2 bases at V and 0 bases at J, with 16 bases in the middle.

The CDR3 here is CATIDRGRITDTQYF. CDR3 DNA sequence: TGTGCCACCATAGACAGGGGGCGGATCACAGATACGCAGTATTTT. The chain joins TRBV28 to TRBJ2-3; 10 bases match TRBD1. V lost 10 bases to trimming and J lost 2 bases; unmatched junction nucleotides: 9. Germline CDR1 MDHEN, CDR2 SYDVKM. This CDR3 contains 15 residues. Supplemented by reference TRBV28 and TRBJ2-3, the full variable domain reads DVKVTQSSRYLVKRTGEKVFLECVQDMDHENMFWYRQDPGLGLRLIYFSYDVKMKEKGDIPEGYSVSREKKERFSLILESASTNQTSMYLCATIDRGRITDTQYFGPGTRLTVL.

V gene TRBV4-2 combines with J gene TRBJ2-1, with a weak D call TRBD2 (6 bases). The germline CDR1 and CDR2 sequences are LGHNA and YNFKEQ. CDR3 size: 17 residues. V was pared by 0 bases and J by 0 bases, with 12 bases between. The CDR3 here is CASSQDGGLLSYNEQFF. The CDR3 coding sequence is TGTGCCAGCAGCCAAGACGGGGGACTCCTCTCCTACAATGAGCAGTTCTTC.

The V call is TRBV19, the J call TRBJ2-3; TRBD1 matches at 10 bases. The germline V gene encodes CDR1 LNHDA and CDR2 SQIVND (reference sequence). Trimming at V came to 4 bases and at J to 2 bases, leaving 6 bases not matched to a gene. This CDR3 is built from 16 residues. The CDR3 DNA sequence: TGTGCCAGTAGTACGGGACAGGGGACCCTCACAGATACGCAGTATTTT. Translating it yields CASSTGQGTLTDTQYF.